Listed below are T cell receptor beta chains from one sample, sequenced in a study of cytomegalovirus exposure and HLA in healthy donors. Clones were read by immunoSEQ multiplex PCR, and TCRdb kept only the in-frame ones, dropping some. The table includes 180,000 or so clones, 75% to 80% detected once. Sequenced input: PBMCs. The receptor source for this set is a man aged 45 to 65 in good health and CMV-seropositive. CDR3s include the opening cysteine and the closing phenylalanine or tryptophan. D genes are given only for firm matches. The listing skips clone size in some rows; elsewhere it reads once, few, many or a size class.

j_call,d_call,v_call,cdr3_length,clone_size,cdr3_nt,cdr3_aa
TRBJ1-5,NA,TRBV28,14,NA,TGTGCCAGCAGTTTAACCGCAGGTAATCAGCCCCAGCATTTT,CASSLTAGNQPQHF
TRBJ1-3,NA,TRBV28,14,once,TGTGCTAGCAGTTGGAGGAGCTCTGGAAACACCATATATTTT,CASSWRSSGNTIYF
TRBJ1-2,TRBD1,TRBV13,16,NA,TGTGCCAGCAGCTTAGGCCGGCAGGGGGAAGCCTATGGCTACACCTTC,CASSLGRQGEAYGYTF
TRBJ2-5,TRBD1,TRBV11-2,15,NA,TGTGCCAGCAGCATATCGCAGGGGGCGGATGAGACCCAGTACTTC,CASSISQGADETQYF
TRBJ1-1,TRBD1,TRBV18,14,NA,TGTGCCAGCTCTTCGACAGGGGGCCAAACTGAAGCTTTCTTT,CASSSTGGQTEAFF
TRBJ1-6,NA,TRBV27,13,NA,TGTGCCAGCAGTTTTGCAGAAAATTCACCCCTCCACTTT,CASSFAENSPLHF
TRBJ2-3,TRBD2,TRBV5-1,15,NA,TGCGCCAGCAGCTTGGCCGGGACTAGCAAAGATACGCAGTATTTT,CASSLAGTSKDTQYF
TRBJ2-1,TRBD2,TRBV5-1,14,once,TGCGCCAGCAGCCTAGAGCGGGGGGGGAATGAGCAGTTCTTC,CASSLERGGNEQFF
TRBJ2-3,TRBD1,TRBV4-2,16,NA,TGTGCCAGCAGCCAACCGGGACAGGGGATCGGAGATACGCAGTATTTT,CASSQPGQGIGDTQYF
TRBJ1-4,NA,TRBV28,14,NA,TGTGCCAGCAGTGGTGTTGGAGTAAGGGAAAAACTGTTTTTT,CASSGVGVREKLFF
TRBJ2-5,TRBD2,TRBV7-8,16,NA,TGTGCCAGCAGCTTAGATAGGGCGGGGGTCGGAGAGACCCAGTACTTC,CASSLDRAGVGETQYF
TRBJ2-1,TRBD2,TRBV19,16,once,TGTGCCAGTAGCCTTAGGACTAGCCGCTCCTACAATGAGCAGTTCTTC,CASSLRTSRSYNEQFF
TRBJ2-5,NA,TRBV5-4,14,NA,TGTGCCAGCAGCGCAGCCTCTGGGCGAGAGACCCAGTACTTC,CASSAASGRETQYF
TRBJ1-2,NA,TRBV6-1,15,NA,TGTGCCAGCAGTGAAGTCCCCAGGCCCGTCTATGGCTACACCTTC,CASSEVPRPVYGYTF
TRBJ1-6,NA,TRBV7-6,17,NA,TGTGCCAGCGGTTTGGAGGGACGGAGCTCCTATAATTCACCCCTCCACTTT,CASGLEGRSSYNSPLHF
TRBJ2-4,NA,TRBV28,16,once,TGTGCCAGCAGTTCCGACAGAGCCCTAGCCAAAAACATTCAGTACTTC,CASSSDRALAKNIQYF
TRBJ1-4,NA,TRBV6-9,21,NA,TGTGCCAGCAGTAACCAAGGCCCAACTCCGGGACACAAATTGGGGTGGGAAAAACTGTTTTTT,CASSNQGPTPGHKLGWEKLFF